A single sample is the source of the 5 T cell receptor beta chains below, sequenced in a study of regulatory T cells in long-lasting Graves disease. Construction of TCR beta libraries relied on iRepertoire HTBI primers and on Arm-PCR targeting CDR3 regions. TCRdb independently ran MiXCR on the multiplex PCR reads; one entry per CDR3 protein. The table includes 500,000 to 700,000 distinct CDR3 sequences, around 15% detected once. The time point denotes: newly diagnosed GD, antithyroid drugs for less than 3 months. RNA extracted from PBMCs served as the sequencing template. This sample was shared with a second study, whose subject was T cells in Graves' hyperthyroidism and ophthalmopathy.

The sequences come from peripheral blood mononuclear cells (PBMCs), collected at new diagnosis, from a patient treated with antithyroid drugs. These receptors were taken from a woman in her 30s with Graves disease.

This clonotype was seen ten or more times. The gene calls are TRBV2 and TRBJ1-5, with D possibly matching TRBD1 (5 bases). V was shortened by 5 bases and J by 4 bases, with 15 bases between the two germline ends. Germline V gene sequence: CDR1 SNHLY, CDR2 FYNNEI. This CDR3 spans 15 amino acids. The CDR3, as DNA: TGTGCCAGCAGTCCAACCGGGACTCTGAATCAGCCCCAGCATTTT. Encoded protein: CASSPTGTLNQPQHF.

This clonotype showed up many times. The V and J genes are TRBV28 and TRBJ1-1; D gene ambiguous. V was clipped by 10 bases and J by 1 base, with 22 bases between them. In germline, CDR1 is MDHEN, CDR2 SYDVKM. This CDR3 comprises 16 residues. CDR3: CAIRSSSPSGNTEAFF. CDR3 DNA sequence: TGTGCCATTCGAAGCTCCTCCCCTAGCGGGAACACTGAAGCTTTCTTT.

This clonotype was detected a few times. This chain uses TRBV28 with TRBJ2-5, with D perhaps TRBD1 (5 bases). Germline V gene sequence: CDR1 MDHEN, CDR2 SYDVKM. This CDR3 has 13 amino acids. V was clipped by 1 base and J by 9 bases, with 12 bases between them. The CDR3 spells CASSLLQDSAQYF. The CDR3, as DNA: TGTGCCAGCAGTTTATTACAGGATTCGGCCCAGTACTTC.

There are many counts of this clonotype. V usage is TRBV27 and J usage is TRBJ2-5; D is perhaps TRBD2 (6 bases). Trimming took 5 bases from V and 1 from J, leaving 11 bases between them. Germline CDR1 reads MNHEY; CDR2 reads SMNVEV (reference sequence). The CDR3 runs to 14 residues. The CDR3 sequence: CASSPTSLQETQYF. CDR3 coding DNA: TGTGCCAGCAGTCCAACTAGCCTCCAAGAGACCCAGTACTTC.

Only a few counts were recorded for this clonotype. The chain has TRBV7-9 and TRBJ2-7, with 9 bases matching TRBD1. The trim removed 8 bases at V and 4 bases at J, leaving 9 bases unmatched. Looked up from germline, CDR1 is SEHNR and CDR2 is FQNEAQ (reference sequence). The CDR3 is made up of 14 amino acids. The CDR3 sequence is CASRSGQGNYEQYF. The CDR3 nucleotides are TGTGCCAGCCGCTCGGGACAGGGAAATTACGAGCAGTACTTC.